This passage covers 26 T cell receptor beta chains from one sample sequenced in a study of T cell repertoires in cytomegalovirus infection. TCRdb processed the reads anew with MiXCR; each CDR3 protein has one entry. The sample holds fewer than 80,000 distinct CDR3 sequences; 3.7% are singletons and the top ten take 4.6%. Sequencing used PBMCs. The receptors come from a human donor in good health (CMV status not recorded). Some clones in this sample may be carry-over from other donors' samples.

In its sample, this clonotype was seen many times. The chain links TRBV12-3 or TRBV12-4 to TRBJ2-1, with a possible D match to TRBD1 (6 bases). The CDR3 is 16 residues long. The V and J ends lost 6 bases and 0 bases respectively, with 15 bases between them. In DNA, the CDR3 is TGTGCCAGCAGCGACGCCGGGACACGCTCCTACAATGAGCAGTTCTTC. It translates to CASSDAGTRSYNEQFF.

In this sample, this clonotype turned up many times. The rearrangement joins TRBV7-9 to TRBJ1-2, with TRBD1 identical over 7 bases. Losses at the gene ends were 6 bases for V and 6 bases for J; bases not matched to a gene: 7. CDR3 length equals 13 residues. Germline V lookup: CDR1 SEHNR, CDR2 FQNEAQ (reference sequence). CDR3 nucleotides: TGTGCCAGCAGACCACAGGGGTTCGATGGCTACACCTTC. Encoded protein: CASRPQGFDGYTF. The variable domain in full, with the rest retrieved from reference TRBV7-9 and TRBJ1-2, is DTGVSQNPRHKITKRGQNVTFRCDPISEHNRLYWYRQTLGQGPEFLTYFQNEAQLEKSRLLSDRFSAERPKGSFSTLEIQRTEQGDSAMYLCASRPQGFDGYTFGSGTRLTVV.

This clonotype appeared many times. The rearrangement links TRBV6-1 to TRBJ1-5; TRBD1 aligns across 10 bases. The CDR3 spans 15 residues. V dropped 4 bases and J dropped 5; count of bases not matched to a gene: 5. Germline assignment: CDR1 MNHNS and CDR2 SASEGT. The CDR3 region is CASSAVGTGDQPQHF. The CDR3 coding sequence is TGTGCCAGCAGTGCCGTAGGGACAGGGGATCAGCCCCAGCATTTT.

Ten or more counts support this clonotype. V gene TRBV28 combines with J gene TRBJ2-2, with 7 bases identical to TRBD1. The V and J ends lost 4 bases and 8 bases, in that order; junction bases with no gene match: 13. This CDR3 region has 16 residues. Germline CDR1 MDHEN, CDR2 SYDVKM. The CDR3 is CASSSSPGTVRGELFF. Written as DNA, the CDR3 is TGTGCCAGCAGTTCCTCTCCCGGGACAGTCAGGGGGGAGCTGTTTTTT.

This clonotype was observed at least ten times. The rearrangement joins TRBV6-6 to TRBJ1-2; TRBD1 agrees at 10 bases. This CDR3 comprises 14 residues. Per germline, CDR1 MNHNY and CDR2 SVGAGI (reference sequence). V lost 0 bases and J lost 9; bases outside the gene matches: 4. The CDR3 loop reads CASSYSGQGPSYTF. CDR3 coding DNA: TGTGCCAGCAGTTACTCGGGACAGGGGCCGAGCTACACCTTC.

This clonotype was detected many times. This chain uses TRBV27 with TRBJ1-5; D is undetermined. Germline V gene lookup returns CDR1 MNHEY and CDR2 SMNVEV (reference sequence). The CDR3 spans 14 residues. The germline V and J ends were trimmed by 0 bases and 6 bases, with 9 bases remaining between them. The CDR3: CASSLSPSFQPQHF. The DNA of the CDR3 is TGTGCCAGCAGTTTATCCCCAAGTTTTCAGCCCCAGCATTTT.

At least ten counts were recorded for this clonotype. The rearrangement links TRBV12-3 or TRBV12-4 to TRBJ1-5; the D gene is possibly TRBD1 (5 bases). There are 13 residues in the CDR3. Trimming took 4 bases from V and 1 from J, leaving 5 bases between them. As DNA, the CDR3 is TGTGCCAGCAGTTGGGACAGCAATCAGCCCCAGCATTTT. The encoded protein is CASSWDSNQPQHF.

This clonotype was recorded at least ten times. The chain joins TRBV28 to TRBJ2-1, with a tentative D call TRBD1 (5 bases). Looked up from germline, CDR1 is MDHEN and CDR2 is SYDVKM. CDR3 length: 15 amino acids. Between the trimmed V and J ends, which lost 4 bases and 2 bases, there was a span of 12 bases. CDR3: CASSSTGTTYNEQFF. As DNA, the CDR3 is TGTGCCAGCAGTTCTACAGGAACAACCTACAATGAGCAGTTCTTC.

In its sample, this clonotype was seen many times. The chain has TRBV5-5 and TRBJ2-1, with D uncertain. The germline gives CDR1 SGHKS, CDR2 YYEKEE (reference sequence). Trimming removed 3 bases at V and 5 bases at J, with 6 bases between. The CDR3 has 12 amino acids. The CDR3 protein is CASSSLHNEQFF. CDR3 DNA sequence: TGTGCCAGCAGCTCCCTGCACAATGAGCAGTTCTTC.

At least ten counts were recorded for this clonotype. The V and J genes are TRBV7-6 and TRBJ2-1, with D possibly matching TRBD2 (5 bases). V shed 5 bases and J shed 9 bases, with 8 bases lying between them. The CDR3 has 11 residues. The germline gives CDR1 SGHVS, CDR2 FNYEAQ. CDR3 nucleotide sequence: TGTGCCAGCAGCATTAGCGTTGAGCAGTTCTTC. It codes for CASSISVEQFF.

This clonotype was detected ten times or more. The chain couples TRBV7-9 to TRBJ2-7; D gene ambiguous. This CDR3 is 17 amino acids long. Germline CDR1 and CDR2: SEHNR and FQNEAQ (reference sequence). V was trimmed by 2 bases and J by 1 base, leaving 18 bases between them. The CDR3 DNA follows: TGTGCCAGCAGCTTATTCCCCGCGCAGAAGTCTTCCTACGAGCAGTACTTC. Translation: CASSLFPAQKSSYEQYF.

Concerning this clonotype: A much larger clone lies one base from this, so it may be a read error. The chain employs TRBV19 and TRBJ1-5; D gene unclear. Germline CDR1 is LNHDA and CDR2 is SQIVND (reference sequence). The length of the CDR3 is 14 residues. Trimming stripped 5 bases from V and 4 bases from J, with 12 bases between. CDR3 nucleotide sequence: TGTGCCAGTAGTTGTACAGTCCTAAATCAGCCCCAGCATTTT. It translates to CASSCTVLNQPQHF.

This clonotype came up many times. The V and J genes are TRBV7-2 and TRBJ1-3; D call uncertain. In germline, CDR1 is SGHTA, CDR2 FQGNSA. The germline V and J ends were trimmed by 4 bases and 4 bases, with 8 bases remaining between them. The CDR3 extends over 13 amino acids. DNA for the CDR3: TGTGCCAGCAGCTCATCAAGGGGAAACACCATATATTTT. Its protein is CASSSSRGNTIYF.

This clonotype was observed a single time. This sequence may be a read error, since a much larger clone differs from it by one base. The rearrangement joins TRBV6-2 or TRBV6-3 to TRBJ2-5; 11 bases are shared with TRBD2. Per germline, CDR1 MNHEY and CDR2 SVGEGT. This CDR3 has 15 amino acids. CDR3 sequence: CASIYERLAGETQYF. CDR3 bases: TGTGCCAGCATTTACGAGAGACTAGCGGGGGAGACCCAGTACTTC.

Many counts were recorded for this clonotype. V gene TRBV4-1 combines with J gene TRBJ1-3; 8 positions agree with TRBD1. Germline V gene lookup returns CDR1 MGHRA and CDR2 YSYEKL. V lost 5 bases, J lost 3 bases, and 6 bases stayed unmatched. The CDR3 extends over 15 amino acids. The CDR3 here is CASSYDRGSGNTIYF. CDR3 nucleotides: TGCGCCAGCAGCTACGACAGGGGTAGTGGAAACACCATATATTTT.

At least ten counts were recorded for this clonotype. The CDR3 nucleotides are TGTGCCTCCACAATGGACAGGGTACAAACTGAAGCTTTCTTT. Residues: CASTMDRVQTEAFF. The chain has TRBV6-1 and TRBJ1-1, with 8 bases identical to TRBD1. The CDR3 spans 14 residues. Germline CDR1 is MNHNS and CDR2 is SASEGT. Trimming at V came to 11 bases and at J to 5 bases, leaving 13 bases not matched to a gene.

This clonotype has ten or more counts. The chain joins TRBV7-9 to TRBJ1-3; a possible D gene is TRBD1 (5 bases). This CDR3 region has 13 residues. The V end was cut by 5 bases, the J end by 2 bases, with 7 bases between. Germline loops: CDR1 SEHNR, CDR2 FQNEAQ (reference sequence). The DNA of the CDR3 is TGTGCCAGCAGCCCGGGACCTGGAAACACCATATATTTT. It is translated as CASSPGPGNTIYF.

This clonotype was counted at least ten times. The rearrangement links TRBV29-1 to TRBJ1-2; D remains ambiguous. Trimming removed 6 bases from V and 10 bases from J, with 21 bases in between. The CDR3 length is 13 residues. Germline V CDR1 and CDR2: SQVTM, ANQGSEA. This CDR3 reads CSVKSGVEDLYTF. In nucleotides, the CDR3 is TGCAGCGTCAAAAGTGGGGTGGAGGACCTCTACACCTTC. Full variable domain (remainder filled in from reference TRBV29-1 and TRBJ1-2): SAVISQKPSRDICQRGTSLTIQCQVDSQVTMMFWYRQQPGQSLTLIATANQGSEATYESGFVIDKFPISRPNLTFSTLTVSNMSPEDSSIYLCSVKSGVEDLYTFGSGTRLTVV.

This clonotype was found many times. The DNA for the CDR3 is TGTGCCAGCAGTTACATTCCGGAGCAGCCCCAGCATTTT. Its protein product is CASSYIPEQPQHF. This chain uses TRBV6-2 or TRBV6-3 with TRBJ1-5; D gene ambiguous. Germline V lookup: CDR1 MNHEY, CDR2 SVGEGT. The length of the CDR3 is 13 residues. Trimming left V 2 bases short and J 7 bases short, with 9 bases between.

Ten or more counts support this clonotype. This sequence joins TRBV20-1 and TRBJ2-5; TRBD1 might be the D (5 bases). V lost 5 bases to trimming and J lost 1 base, with 11 bases between them. From germline, CDR1 is DFQATT and CDR2 SNEGSKA (reference sequence). The CDR3 extends over 13 amino acids. The CDR3, as DNA: TGCAGTGCTCCCAATCAGGGCCAAGAGACCCAGTACTTC. As protein: CSAPNQGQETQYF.

Many counts were recorded for this clonotype. V usage is TRBV7-2 and J usage is TRBJ2-7, with TRBD2 matching 8 bases. CDR1 SGHTA and CDR2 FQGNSA come from the germline V gene. V dropped 3 bases and J dropped 4; count of bases not matched to a gene: 8. The CDR3 is 15 amino acids. CDR3 region: CASSLGSGAVYEQYF. The CDR3 DNA follows: TGTGCCAGCAGCTTGGGTAGCGGGGCGGTTTACGAGCAGTACTTC. Looking up the rest from reference TRBV7-2 and TRBJ2-7 gives the full variable domain: GAGVSQSPSNKVTEKGKDVELRCDPISGHTALYWYRQSLGQGLEFLIYFQGNSAPDKSGLPSDRFSAERTGGSVSTLTIQRTQQEDSAVYLCASSLGSGAVYEQYFGPGTRLTVT.

This clonotype was seen repeatedly, ten times or more. The chain couples TRBV28 to TRBJ2-3; D remains unclear. The CDR3 extends over 14 amino acids. The germline V gene encodes CDR1 MDHEN and CDR2 SYDVKM. Trimming cost V 6 bases and J 0 bases, with 10 bases left between them. The DNA of the CDR3 is TGTGCCAGCAGACCCGCCGGGAGCACAGATACGCAGTATTTT. This codes for CASRPAGSTDTQYF.

The genes are TRBV7-9 and TRBJ1-4; 12 positions match TRBD1. V lost 7 bases, J lost 9 bases, and 6 bases stayed unmatched. CDR3 size: 14 residues. Germline V gene data show CDR1 as SEHNR and CDR2 as FQNEAQ (reference sequence). The CDR3 coding sequence is TGTGCCAGCATCAAGGGACAGGGGGCACAAAAACTGTTTTTT. Translation: CASIKGQGAQKLFF.

This clonotype was observed many times. The chain recombines TRBV7-8 with TRBJ1-4, with D tentatively TRBD1 (6 bases). The germline V gene encodes CDR1 SGHVS and CDR2 FQNEAQ. This CDR3 is 15 amino acids long. The V gene lost 5 bases and the J gene lost 5 bases, with 15 bases spanning the gap. The CDR3 DNA reads as TGTGCCAGCAGCAGATCCGGGACAAGGAATGAAAAACTGTTTTTT. Translating it yields CASSRSGTRNEKLFF.

This clonotype was counted at least ten times. J is TRBJ1-4 and V is TRBV5-6; the D is unclear. V lost 4 bases, J lost 7 bases, and 17 bases lay in between. This CDR3 region has 15 residues. CDR1 SGHDT and CDR2 YYEEEE come from the germline V gene. The CDR3 DNA reads TGTGCCAGCAGCCGTCTCGCGAGTCTTGGTGAAAAACTGTTTTTT. This translates into CASSRLASLGEKLFF.

For this clonotype: The final CDR3 position lacks the conserved phenylalanine or tryptophan, pointing to a likely read error. This rearrangement joins TRBV7-2 to TRBJ2-4; 10 bases are shared with TRBD1. From germline, CDR1 is SGHTA and CDR2 FQGNSA. This CDR3 region has 16 residues. The CDR3 region has the DNA TGTTCCAGCAGCCCCGACAGGGGGCTTTCCAAAAACATCCAGTACTTA. Protein product: CSSSPDRGLSKNIQYL.